This record looks at one TCR beta chain sequence and its context. What it binds is not known. Germline V gene data show CDR1 as SNHLY and CDR2 as FYNNEI. V gave up 9 bases and J gave up 6 bases, with 17 bases separating them. This CDR3 is built from 13 residues. This record belongs to a study of T cell responses to AZD1222 COVID-19 vaccine. Study conclusions and caveats: With dominance at 160-218 and 743-854, vaccine-associated CD4 TCRs spanned spike.

Repertoires were generated with immunoSEQ multiplex PCR, while TCRdb's copy carries only in-frame clones and drops some. The table includes 100,000 to 150,000 clones, about 90% detected once. V and J are TRBV2 and TRBJ1-2; D might be TRBD1 (5 bases). Sequencing was performed on peripheral blood, taken on day 0 of AZD1222 vaccination. This TCR came from an adult in good health. CDR3 residues: CASSLEGPHGYTF. CDR3 DNA sequence: TGTGCCAGTAGTCTCGAGGGGCCTCATGGCTACACCTTC.